This TCR beta chain was captured by sequencing in a study of blood T cell repertoires in COVID-19. Study-wide context: PBMCs, B-cell-depleted T cells, or T cells were the source of the cDNA or gDNA that made up the material.

This table comes from immunoSEQ multiplex PCR, and its TCRdb copy is limited to in-frame clones, with some not included. The sample consists of tens of thousands of clones, about 80% of them appearing once. The Seattle patients joined while their infection was active and were tracked longitudinally afterward. From germline, CDR1 is SEHNR and CDR2 FQNEAQ (reference sequence). V lost 5 bases, J lost 6 bases, and 8 bases lay in between. This CDR3 region has 11 residues. The receptor was isolated from a man aged 30-40 years with COVID-19, enrolled during active disease. The chain couples TRBV7-9 to TRBJ2-7; D ambiguous. The sample taken for sequencing was peripheral blood. CDR3 DNA: TGTGCCAGCAGCCTGACACTCGAGCAGTACTTC. This codes for CASSLTLEQYF. Variable domain in full (rest from reference TRBV7-9 and TRBJ2-7): DTGVSQNPRHKITKRGQNVTFRCDPISEHNRLYWYRQTLGQGPEFLTYFQNEAQLEKSRLLSDRFSAERPKGSFSTLEIQRTEQGDSAMYLCASSLTLEQYFGPGTRLTVT.